The rows below give T cell receptor beta chains drawn from one sample of a study of human versus mouse CDR3 diversity and MHC coevolution. Assay used: immunoSEQ multiplex PCR; TCRdb lists only in-frame clones, some missing. This sample carries around 77,000 clones, around 90% of them seen once, and the ten largest clones take about 0.15%. The sequencing input was naive CD4+ T cells from blood. These receptors were collected from a person between 25 and 69 years old in good health. Both conserved end residues are part of each CDR3. Fields, in order: D gene, V gene, J gene, clone size, CDR3 DNA, CDR3 protein. D genes are given only for firm matches. Where a row states a size, it is once, few, many or the class of an expanded clone; other rows omit it.

D gene: .
V gene: TRBV12-5
J gene: TRBJ1-2
clone size: .
CDR3 DNA: TGTGCTAGTGGTTTAAGATTACCAGGGGCCGGTGGGGGTGGCTACACCTTC
CDR3 protein: CASGLRLPGAGGGGYTF

D gene: .
V gene: TRBV18
J gene: TRBJ2-7
clone size: .
CDR3 DNA: TGTGCCAGCTCACCACCAGTCAGGGGACCCCTCTCCTACGAGCAGTACTTC
CDR3 protein: CASSPPVRGPLSYEQYF

D gene: TRBD1
V gene: TRBV7-3
J gene: TRBJ1-1
clone size: .
CDR3 DNA: TGTGCCAGCAGCTTGACAGGGAAGGACACTGAAGCTTTCTTT
CDR3 protein: CASSLTGKDTEAFF

D gene: .
V gene: TRBV2
J gene: TRBJ2-1
clone size: .
CDR3 DNA: TGTGCCAGCAGTGATCTTGCGCAAAGCTCCTACAATGAGCAGTTCTTC
CDR3 protein: CASSDLAQSSYNEQFF

D gene: TRBD2
V gene: TRBV5-4
J gene: TRBJ2-1
clone size: .
CDR3 DNA: TGTGCCAGCAGCATAACTAGCGGGACGTACAATGAGCAGTTCTTC
CDR3 protein: CASSITSGTYNEQFF

D gene: TRBD2
V gene: TRBV30
J gene: TRBJ2-3
clone size: .
CDR3 DNA: TGTGCCGCTGGGAAGGGAGGGCCAGATACGCAGTATTTT
CDR3 protein: CAAGKGGPDTQYF

D gene: .
V gene: TRBV7-6
J gene: TRBJ2-3
clone size: .
CDR3 DNA: TGTGCCAGCAGCTTAGTCGGGAGCGGGACAGATACGCAGTATTTT
CDR3 protein: CASSLVGSGTDTQYF

D gene: TRBD1
V gene: TRBV19
J gene: TRBJ1-1
clone size: .
CDR3 DNA: TGTGTCAGTAGTTACAGGGGGTACACTGAAGCTTTCTTT
CDR3 protein: CVSSYRGYTEAFF

D gene: .
V gene: TRBV7-2
J gene: TRBJ2-3
clone size: .
CDR3 DNA: TGTGCCAGCAGCCCTCCCGCAGATACGCAGTATTTT
CDR3 protein: CASSPPADTQYF

D gene: .
V gene: TRBV30
J gene: TRBJ2-6
clone size: .
CDR3 DNA: TGTGCCTGGAGTGTACTCTGGGGGGCCAACGTCCTGACTTTC
CDR3 protein: CAWSVLWGANVLTF

D gene: TRBD1
V gene: TRBV7-2
J gene: TRBJ2-2
clone size: .
CDR3 DNA: TGTGCCAGCGCCGGACAGGGGGCGAGTTTTTCCGGGGAGCTGTTTTTT
CDR3 protein: CASAGQGASFSGELFF

D gene: .
V gene: TRBV5-6
J gene: TRBJ1-5
clone size: .
CDR3 DNA: TGTGCCAGCAGCTTACGAGCCTCTAGCAATCAGCCCCAGCATTTT
CDR3 protein: CASSLRASSNQPQHF

D gene: TRBD1
V gene: TRBV5-4
J gene: TRBJ1-2
clone size: .
CDR3 DNA: TGTGCCAGCAGCTTTACGGGACAGGGGAATAACTATGGCTACACCTTC
CDR3 protein: CASSFTGQGNNYGYTF

D gene: TRBD1
V gene: TRBV18
J gene: TRBJ2-7
clone size: .
CDR3 DNA: TGTGCCAGCTCGACAGGGTCCCTTCCCCACGAGCAGTACTTC
CDR3 protein: CASSTGSLPHEQYF

D gene: TRBD1
V gene: TRBV29-1
J gene: TRBJ2-7
clone size: .
CDR3 DNA: TGCAGCGTTTTTCAGGGGGCTAACGAGCAGTACTTC
CDR3 protein: CSVFQGANEQYF

D gene: .
V gene: TRBV5-1
J gene: TRBJ1-1
clone size: .
CDR3 DNA: TGCGCCAGCAGCCACCAGGGTAGGGGCGACACTGAAGCTTTCTTT
CDR3 protein: CASSHQGRGDTEAFF

D gene: TRBD1
V gene: TRBV7-9
J gene: TRBJ1-1
clone size: .
CDR3 DNA: TGTGCCAGCAGCTTAGGGACAGGACAGGGCGTCGCTTTCTTT
CDR3 protein: CASSLGTGQGVAFF

D gene: TRBD2
V gene: TRBV18
J gene: TRBJ2-3
clone size: .
CDR3 DNA: TGTGCCAGCTCACCAGCGGGAGCTGTTACAGATACGCAGTATTTT
CDR3 protein: CASSPAGAVTDTQYF

D gene: .
V gene: TRBV18
J gene: TRBJ1-1
clone size: .
CDR3 DNA: TGTGCCAGCTCACCAGGGGGCGGAGGTGTAGCTTTCTTT
CDR3 protein: CASSPGGGGVAFF

D gene: .
V gene: TRBV6-1
J gene: TRBJ1-3
clone size: .
CDR3 DNA: TGTGCCAGCAGAGGTTCGAGGGTTGGAAACACCATATATTTT
CDR3 protein: CASRGSRVGNTIYF

D gene: TRBD1
V gene: TRBV10-3
J gene: TRBJ1-3
clone size: few
CDR3 DNA: TGTGCCATCAGTGGGACAGGGCCGCCCGGAAACACCATATATTTT
CDR3 protein: CAISGTGPPGNTIYF

D gene: .
V gene: TRBV5-1
J gene: TRBJ1-1
clone size: .
CDR3 DNA: TGCGCCAGCAGCCCTCTGCAAAGCCTGAACACTGAAGCTTTCTTT
CDR3 protein: CASSPLQSLNTEAFF

D gene: TRBD1
V gene: TRBV11-2
J gene: TRBJ2-1
clone size: .
CDR3 DNA: TGTGCCGGACGGACAGGGGGATCCTACAATGAGCAGTTCTTC
CDR3 protein: CAGRTGGSYNEQFF

D gene: .
V gene: TRBV11-2
J gene: TRBJ2-2
clone size: .
CDR3 DNA: TGTGCCAGCAGCTTCTTAGGGGAAACGAACACCGGGGAGCTGTTTTTT
CDR3 protein: CASSFLGETNTGELFF

D gene: TRBD1
V gene: TRBV4-2
J gene: TRBJ2-7
clone size: .
CDR3 DNA: TGTGCCAGCAGCCCAGCCCCCGGACAGGACTACGAGCAGTACTTC
CDR3 protein: CASSPAPGQDYEQYF

D gene: .
V gene: TRBV6-5
J gene: TRBJ2-1
clone size: once
CDR3 DNA: TGTGCCAGCAGTTCATCGCCGGGAGCCAATGAGCAGTTCTTC
CDR3 protein: CASSSSPGANEQFF

D gene: .
V gene: TRBV6-5
J gene: TRBJ1-5
clone size: .
CDR3 DNA: TGTGCCAGCAGTGACTACAGCCGGAGCAATCAGCCCCAGCATTTT
CDR3 protein: CASSDYSRSNQPQHF

D gene: TRBD1
V gene: TRBV9
J gene: TRBJ1-1
clone size: once
CDR3 DNA: TGTGCCAGCAGTGGACAGGGGGCCTCGAACACTGAAGCTTTCTTT
CDR3 protein: CASSGQGASNTEAFF

D gene: .
V gene: TRBV30
J gene: TRBJ1-2
clone size: .
CDR3 DNA: TGTGCCTCACAGGGTTTTAGTAACTATGGCTACACCTTC
CDR3 protein: CASQGFSNYGYTF